A selection of T cell receptor beta chains follows, all from one sample in a study of blood T cell repertoires in COVID-19. TCRdb keeps only in-frame clones here, not all; method: immunoSEQ multiplex PCR. The sample has 89,000 or so clones; 89% are singletons. The sample comprised peripheral blood. The receptors derive from a man in his forties or fifties with COVID-19, enrolled during active disease. Each CDR3 is given with its conserved first and last residue. Fields, in order: J gene, CDR3 length, V gene, clone size, CDR3 protein. Clone size is given for some rows only: seen once, a few or many times, or a class if the clone is expanded.

TRBJ2-5 | 16 | TRBV9 | - | CASSVEQGVGGETQYF
TRBJ1-2 | 16 | TRBV20-1 | few | CSASSERGGRNYGYTF
TRBJ2-1 | 14 | TRBV7-8 | - | CASNPLAGGNEQFF
TRBJ1-6 | 15 | TRBV3-1/TRBV3-2 | - | CASSQVVLRDSPLHF
TRBJ2-2 | 20 | TRBV7-8 | - | CASSLPQNSDRGRNTGELFF
TRBJ1-5 | 14 | TRBV19 | - | CASSSPGREEPQHF
TRBJ2-2 | 13 | TRBV3-1/TRBV3-2 | - | CASSDRGTGELFF
TRBJ2-7 | 15 | TRBV4-3 | - | CASSQGTGLGNEQYF
TRBJ2-7 | 12 | TRBV7-2 | - | CATGTSGSPQYF
TRBJ2-7 | 14 | TRBV28 | - | CASSPPGGSYEQYF
TRBJ1-2 | 14 | TRBV30 | few | CAWSVAGESYGYTF
TRBJ1-5 | 14 | TRBV6-5 | - | CASSPTGGNQPQHF
TRBJ1-2 | 15 | TRBV11-2 | - | CASSLYAGNLDGYTF
TRBJ1-1 | 15 | TRBV6-5 | - | CASSRHRVGMAEAFF
TRBJ1-1 | 13 | TRBV4-3 | - | CASSQGQGFEPFF
TRBJ1-1 | 14 | TRBV4-1 | - | CASSRGQGRIEAFF
TRBJ1-6 | 15 | TRBV5-1 | - | CASSLGAGRHSPLHF
TRBJ1-2 | 13 | TRBV30 | - | CAWRDRAVYGYTF
TRBJ1-3 | 17 | TRBV4-2 | - | CASSQDAHRGLGNTIYF
TRBJ1-5 | 17 | TRBV4-1 | - | CASSQVVGGHDNQPQHF
TRBJ1-5 | 12 | TRBV29-1 | - | CSAAQGSQPQHF
TRBJ2-5 | 14 | TRBV6-2/TRBV6-3 | once | CASSYFGGAETQYF
TRBJ2-5 | 14 | TRBV3-1/TRBV3-2 | - | CASSQQGWQETQYF
TRBJ1-1 | 12 | TRBV30 | - | CAWKYHRGEPFF
TRBJ1-2 | 15 | TRBV4-1 | - | CASSPHSGGSGGYTF
TRBJ1-1 | 14 | TRBV19 | - | CASSTGHLNTEAFF
TRBJ2-7 | 15 | TRBV4-2 | few | CASSPTGLAAYEQYF
TRBJ2-7 | 15 | TRBV28 | - | CASSDTGTRTYEQYF
TRBJ1-1 | 10 | TRBV29-1 | - | CSVGGTEAFF
TRBJ2-3 | 14 | TRBV30 | - | CAWRGGVITDTQYF
TRBJ2-1 | 15 | TRBV6-2/TRBV6-3 | - | CASSVSDSGGNEQFF
TRBJ1-5 | 15 | TRBV6-5 | - | CASKRGGAGNQPQHF
TRBJ1-6 | 16 | TRBV19 | - | CASSIFGQHYNSPLHF
TRBJ1-2 | 14 | TRBV3-1/TRBV3-2 | - | CASSQGTGGYGYTF
TRBJ2-2 | 16 | TRBV27 | - | CASRPRGQGRPGELFF
TRBJ2-1 | 19 | TRBV3-1/TRBV3-2 | - | CASSKLAGGPSRHTNEQFF
TRBJ1-2 | 15 | TRBV7-2 | - | CASSRGTGGSYGYTF
TRBJ2-3 | 15 | TRBV6-5 | - | CASSLRRGWADTQYF
TRBJ1-2 | 15 | TRBV6-5 | - | CASIPLPGQGYGYTF
TRBJ1-4 | 14 | TRBV2 | - | CASELEVTDEKLFF
TRBJ2-2 | 16 | TRBV5-4 | - | CASSLGQITNTGELFF
TRBJ2-7 | 14 | TRBV7-9 | - | CASSPGLVMDEQYF
TRBJ2-7 | 11 | TRBV3-1/TRBV3-2 | - | CASSSSYEQYF
TRBJ1-2 | 15 | TRBV6-5 | - | CASSYGGGALYGYTF
TRBJ1-4 | 12 | TRBV29-1 | - | CSVEDYGRELFF
TRBJ1-1 | 14 | TRBV18 | - | CASSPPLGNTEAFF
TRBJ1-5 | 18 | TRBV4-3 | - | CASSQAAFGQGRNQPQHF
TRBJ1-6 | 17 | TRBV7-2 | - | CASSLGPAAGDNSPLHF
TRBJ2-7 | 15 | TRBV7-3 | - | CASSPFGGGSYEQYF
TRBJ2-5 | 14 | TRBV6-4 | - | CASSDSTRQETQYF
TRBJ2-1 | 15 | TRBV7-9 | - | CASSLYALDHNEQFF
TRBJ1-1 | 17 | TRBV6-1 | - | CASSEGGTGGMNTEAFF